The 8 T cell receptor beta chains reported below all come from one sample, sequenced in a study of vaccination and CD4 T cells after COVID-19. Treatment: approximately nine-day PBMC culture with coronavirus spike peptide pools or control peptides (ViraFEST assay). CD4+ T cells that had been cultured provided DNA sequenced with the Oncomine TCR Beta short-read assay. TCRdb reprocessed the PCR reads with MiXCR, giving one entry per CDR3 protein. The sample shows some 10,000 distinct CDR3 sequences, more than 35% of them seen only once. No antigen is known for these receptors. The sequenced sample was CD4+ T cells from blood, cultured in vitro. All receptors derive from a human donor who had recovered from COVID-19.

The gene calls are TRBV6-1 and TRBJ2-3; D remains ambiguous. This CDR3 comprises 15 residues. The V end was cut by 6 bases, the J end by 0 bases, with 13 bases between. CDR1 is MNHNS and CDR2 is SASEGT in the germline V gene. The CDR3 DNA follows: TGTGCCAGCAGCCCGAATGTCGATAGCACAGATACGCAGTATTTT. As protein: CASSPNVDSTDTQYF.

The chain couples TRBV21-1 to TRBJ1-1; the DNA was not compared with TRBD1, the D call given in the table. TRBV21-1 is shown as a pseudogene. This CDR3 has 14 amino acids. CDR3 loop: CASYRDRGNTEAFF. CDR3 DNA sequence: TGTGCCAGCTACAGGGACCGGGGGAACACTGAAGCTTTCTTT.

The chain couples TRBV10-3 to TRBJ2-2; 7 bases agree with TRBD2. Germline V gene sequence: CDR1 ENHRY, CDR2 SYGVKD. This CDR3 is 14 amino acids long. The junction had 8 bases not matched to a gene; V was cut back by 7 bases and J by 6 bases. The DNA of the CDR3 is TGTGCCATCACCCCCTTTGGGGGGGCCGGGGAGCTGTTTTTT. As protein: CAITPFGGAGELFF.

Within the sample, this clonotype is medium-sized. V gene TRBV6-1 combines with J gene TRBJ1-2, with D possibly matching TRBD1 (6 bases). The length of the CDR3 is 14 residues. Per germline, CDR1 MNHNS and CDR2 SASEGT. The germline V and J ends were trimmed by 1 base and 4 bases, with 10 bases remaining between them. The CDR3 loop reads CASSEDRAPYGYTF. The DNA for the CDR3 is TGTGCCAGCAGTGAAGACAGGGCCCCCTATGGCTACACCTTC.

The table lists this clonotype with a few counts. The rearrangement uses TRBV6-2 or TRBV6-3 and TRBJ2-5, with a weak D call TRBD2 (6 bases). The germline V gene has CDR1 MNHEY and CDR2 SVGEGT. The V end was cut by 6 bases, the J end by 7 bases, with 21 bases between. This CDR3 is 15 amino acids long. The DNA for the CDR3 is TGTGCCAGCAGACGTACCGGGCGGGGCGGCGGGACCCAGTACTTC. Residues: CASRRTGRGGGTQYF.

The chain links TRBV6-1 to TRBJ1-6; TRBD1 matches at 9 bases. With 7 bases clipped from V and 7 bases from J, the junction kept 14 bases outside the gene matches. Germline V gene sequence: CDR1 MNHNS, CDR2 SASEGT. The CDR3 sequence is 17 residues long. DNA for the CDR3: TGTGCCAGCACTCCAATACAGGGGGCCAAGGGAAATTCACCCCTCCACTTT. Protein sequence: CASTPIQGAKGNSPLHF.

This chain uses TRBV12-3 or TRBV12-4 with TRBJ2-3; TRBD1 or TRBD2 may be the D gene (5 bases each). Trimming stripped 3 bases from V and 2 bases from J, with 12 bases between. The CDR3 length is 15 residues. As DNA, the CDR3 is TGTGCCAGCAGTTTCGGGCAGGGAGTCACAGATACGCAGTATTTT. Its protein is CASSFGQGVTDTQYF.

This clonotype was seen a few times. The rearrangement uses TRBV20-1 and TRBJ1-3; the match to TRBD1 covers 9 bases. This CDR3 is built from 12 residues. The J segment lost 11 bases and the V segment lost 6 bases, leaving 8 bases of the junction unmatched. Germline V lookup: CDR1 DFQATT, CDR2 SNEGSKA (reference sequence). The CDR3, as DNA: TGCAGTGCGCGAACGGGACAGGGCTCCATATATTTT. Protein product: CSARTGQGSIYF.